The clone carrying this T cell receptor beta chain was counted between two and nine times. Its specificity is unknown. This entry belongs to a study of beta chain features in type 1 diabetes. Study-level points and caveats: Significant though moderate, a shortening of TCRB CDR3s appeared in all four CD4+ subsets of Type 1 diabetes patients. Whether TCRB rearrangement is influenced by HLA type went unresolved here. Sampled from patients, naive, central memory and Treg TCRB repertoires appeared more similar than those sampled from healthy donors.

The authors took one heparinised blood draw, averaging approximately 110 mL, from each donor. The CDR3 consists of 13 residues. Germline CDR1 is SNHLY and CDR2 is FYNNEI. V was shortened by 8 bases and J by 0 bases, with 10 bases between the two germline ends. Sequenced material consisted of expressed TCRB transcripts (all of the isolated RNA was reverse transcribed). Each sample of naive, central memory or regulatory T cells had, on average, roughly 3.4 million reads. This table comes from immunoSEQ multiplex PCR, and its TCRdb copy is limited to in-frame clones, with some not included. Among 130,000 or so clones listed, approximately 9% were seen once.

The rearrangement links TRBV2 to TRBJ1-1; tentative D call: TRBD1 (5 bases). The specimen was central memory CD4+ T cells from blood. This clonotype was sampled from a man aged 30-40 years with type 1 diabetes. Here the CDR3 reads CASEAGLNTEAFF. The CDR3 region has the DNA TGTGCCAGCGAGGCAGGGCTGAACACTGAAGCTTTCTTT.